This T cell receptor (beta chain) stems from a study of blood T cell repertoires in COVID-19. About the study: Samples representing acute and convalescent COVID-19 were sourced from the United States, Italy and Spain. The analysed material was cDNA or gDNA that came from T cells, B-cell-depleted T cells, or PBMCs.

Germline V gene sequence: CDR1 KGHSH, CDR2 LQKENI. This CDR3 region has 18 residues. V gave up 0 bases and J gave up 1 base; unmatched junction bases: 6. Per the original data handling: Amplifying reference gene primers gave estimates of nucleated cell counts. Clones were sequenced by immunoSEQ multiplex PCR, and TCRdb holds only the in-frame ones, with some missing. V, J and clone size were drawn from that table, and D and trimming were deduced from the DNA. In the table there are roughly 60,000 clones, 80% to 90% of which are singletons. Only one count was recorded for this clone. The specimen sequenced was peripheral blood. The genes are TRBV18 and TRBJ2-6; 7 bases fit TRBD1. The clonotype comes from a woman aged 55-69 years with acute or convalescent COVID-19. This chain's CDR3 is CASSPPTGSISGANVLTF. CDR3 sequence (DNA): TGTGCCAGCTCACCACCGACAGGGAGTATATCTGGGGCCAACGTCCTGACTTTC.